This is a list of T cell receptor beta chains from one sample in a study of CD8 T cells in ankylosing spondylitis. One entry per CDR3 protein, called by TCRdb with MiXCR from the 5' RACE reads. The top ten clones hold roughly 42% of a sample with a few hundred thousand distinct CDR3 sequences, 15% to 20% of them seen once. The specimen sequenced was blood, either unsorted or a sorted T cell fraction (not recorded which). These receptors were taken from a male donor with ankylosing spondylitis. CDR3s include the opening cysteine and the closing phenylalanine or tryptophan. A D gene is named only where the DNA matches it firmly. Expanded clones get a size class; other rows say once, few or many, or leave the size out.

NA,NA,13,TRBV27,TRBJ1-5,CASSLGIRQPQHF,TGTGCCAGCAGTCTGGGCATTAGACAGCCCCAGCATTTT
many,NA,10,TRBV12-3/TRBV12-4,TRBJ2-1,CASRDKRQFF,TGTGCCAGCAGAGATAAGAGGCAGTTCTTC
many,NA,12,TRBV7-9,TRBJ2-7,CASSSGAYEQYF,TGTGCCAGCAGTAGCGGTGCCTACGAGCAGTACTTC
NA,TRBD2,15,TRBV7-6,TRBJ2-1,CASSHPSSGEMRQFF,TGTGCCAGCAGCCATCCGTCTAGCGGGGAAATGAGGCAGTTCTTC
NA,NA,14,TRBV20-1,TRBJ1-5,CSARRGTSNQPQHF,TGCAGTGCTAGACGGGGGACAAGCAATCAGCCCCAGCATTTT
NA,TRBD2,17,TRBV5-1,TRBJ2-3,CASSLFWTSDGTDTQYF,TGCGCCAGCAGCTTGTTCTGGACTAGCGACGGCACAGATACGCAGTATTTT
few,NA,14,TRBV24-1,TRBJ2-1,CATTSGSSYNEQFF,TGTGCCACCACGAGCGGAAGCTCCTACAATGAGCAGTTCTTC
NA,TRBD2,16,TRBV15,TRBJ2-1,CATSRPTSGSVNEQFF,TGTGCCACCAGCAGACCAACTAGCGGGAGTGTTAATGAGCAGTTCTTC
NA,NA,14,TRBV19,TRBJ1-2,CASSMGPGDGGYTF,TGTGCCAGTAGTATGGGCCCTGGGGACGGTGGCTACACCTTC
many,TRBD2,17,TRBV12-3/TRBV12-4,TRBJ2-3,CASSSLAGGLLGDTQYF,TGTGCCAGCAGCTCTCTAGCGGGAGGGCTTCTTGGAGATACGCAGTATTTT
NA,NA,14,TRBV6-5,TRBJ1-1,CASSFTGGFTEAFF,TGTGCCAGCAGTTTTACCGGGGGTTTCACTGAAGCTTTCTTT
NA,TRBD2,14,TRBV7-6,TRBJ2-7,CASSLETSPYEQYF,TGTGCCAGCAGCTTAGAGACTAGCCCCTACGAGCAGTACTTC
NA,NA,14,TRBV6-1,TRBJ2-2,CASRVGFLTGELFF,TGTGCCAGCAGGGTCGGCTTCCTGACCGGGGAGCTGTTTTTT
NA,NA,16,TRBV24-1,TRBJ1-6,CATSDLLGAYNSPLHF,TGTGCCACCAGTGATTTACTGGGGGCCTATAATTCACCCCTCCACTTT
many,TRBD1,16,TRBV5-5,TRBJ1-5,CASSPGTGVQYQPQHF,TGTGCCAGCAGCCCGGGGACAGGGGTCCAATATCAGCCCCAGCATTTT
NA,TRBD2,16,TRBV2,TRBJ2-7,CASRASGVFITHEQYF,TGTGCCAGCCGGGCTAGCGGGGTATTTATAACCCACGAGCAGTACTTC
few,TRBD1,15,TRBV5-1,TRBJ2-7,CASSMRQGRRHEQYF,TGCGCCAGCAGCATGCGACAGGGTCGACGTCACGAGCAGTACTTC
NA,NA,14,TRBV7-9,TRBJ2-3,CASSTPWRADTQYF,TGTGCCAGCAGCACCCCTTGGCGCGCAGATACGCAGTATTTT
few,NA,11,TRBV29-1,TRBJ1-2,CSALAGTGYTF,TGCAGCGCCCTGGCGGGGACTGGCTACACCTTC
few,NA,13,TRBV14,TRBJ1-1,CASSSPSGTEAFF,TGTGCCAGCAGCAGTCCCTCCGGCACTGAAGCTTTCTTT
few,NA,15,TRBV4-1,TRBJ1-2,CASSQSQTYRYGYTF,TGCGCCAGCAGCCAGTCACAGACTTACCGCTATGGCTACACCTTC
few,TRBD1,15,TRBV4-3,TRBJ2-2,CASSQDRGSTGELFF,TGCGCCAGCAGCCAAGACAGGGGGAGCACCGGGGAGCTGTTTTTT
few,TRBD1,15,TRBV20-1,TRBJ2-7,CSAISEDRDSYEQYF,TGCAGTGCTATTTCGGAGGACAGGGACTCCTACGAGCAGTACTTC
once,TRBD1,18,TRBV24-1,TRBJ2-1,CATSDRPGQGATYNEQFF,TGTGCCACCAGTGATCGCCCGGGACAGGGGGCGACCTACAATGAGCAGTTCTTC
many,NA,14,TRBV12-3/TRBV12-4,TRBJ2-7,CASSLALDSYEQYF,TGTGCCAGCAGTTTAGCCTTAGACAGCTACGAGCAGTACTTC
NA,TRBD2,15,TRBV4-1,TRBJ2-5,CASTPRTSSEETQYF,TGCGCCAGCACTCCGAGGACTAGCTCCGAAGAGACCCAGTACTTC
few,TRBD2,16,TRBV4-1,TRBJ2-3,CASSPPGTSLTDTQYF,TGCGCCAGCAGCCCGCCCGGGACTAGCTTAACAGATACGCAGTATTTT
few,TRBD1,17,TRBV2,TRBJ1-1,CASSDVGQGAVNTEAFF,TGTGCCAGCAGTGATGTCGGACAGGGGGCGGTGAACACTGAAGCTTTCTTT
NA,NA,13,TRBV11-2,TRBJ2-3,CASSSAYTDTQYF,TGTGCCAGCAGCTCGGCCTACACAGATACGCAGTATTTT
NA,NA,14,TRBV5-1,TRBJ1-1,CASSLYEETIEAFF,TGCGCCAGCAGCTTATACGAAGAGACTATTGAAGCTTTCTTT
NA,TRBD2,14,TRBV12-3/TRBV12-4,TRBJ2-1,CASSFGNGGTEQFF,TGTGCCAGCAGTTTCGGCAACGGGGGGACTGAGCAGTTCTTC
many,NA,12,TRBV12-3/TRBV12-4,TRBJ2-5,CASSLEVETQYF,TGTGCCAGCAGTTTAGAGGTAGAGACCCAGTACTTC
many,NA,12,TRBV20-1,TRBJ2-1,CSAREGLNEQFF,TGCAGTGCTAGAGAAGGACTCAATGAGCAGTTCTTC
few,NA,15,TRBV16,TRBJ2-5,CASSKIPQNQETQYF,TGTGCCAGCAGTAAAATCCCACAAAATCAAGAGACCCAGTACTTC
many,NA,16,TRBV27,TRBJ2-1,CASSLSGRPLYNEQFF,TGTGCCAGCAGTTTGTCAGGTCGGCCGTTATACAATGAGCAGTTCTTC
few,TRBD2,16,TRBV11-2,TRBJ2-2,CASSPRLAGGAGELFF,TGTGCCAGCAGCCCACGCCTGGCGGGAGGTGCCGGGGAGCTGTTTTTT
few,NA,15,TRBV2,TRBJ1-5,CASSGGGAYNQPQHF,TGTGCCAGCAGTGGGGGGGGGGCTTACAATCAGCCCCAGCATTTT
NA,TRBD2,15,TRBV7-3,TRBJ2-7,CASSMGLGNGYEQYF,TGTGCCAGCAGCATGGGACTAGGTAACGGGTACGAGCAGTACTTC
NA,NA,13,TRBV30,TRBJ1-2,CAWIVGDFYGYTF,TGTGCCTGGATTGTGGGGGACTTCTATGGCTACACCTTC
few,TRBD2,21,TRBV14,TRBJ2-1,CASSQETPGLAGDKGYNEQFF,TGTGCCAGCAGCCAAGAGACACCGGGACTAGCGGGAGATAAAGGATACAATGAGCAGTTCTTC
few,NA,17,TRBV18,TRBJ2-7,CASSPAPTGLSSYEQYF,TGTGCCAGCTCACCCGCTCCGACAGGCCTCAGCTCCTACGAGCAGTACTTC
NA,NA,14,TRBV30,TRBJ1-1,CAWSPMTGNTEAFF,TGTGCCTGGAGTCCAATGACAGGGAACACTGAAGCTTTCTTT
NA,NA,13,TRBV4-3,TRBJ2-1,CASSQDVGNEQFF,TGCGCCAGCAGCCAAGATGTTGGGAATGAGCAGTTCTTC
few,TRBD1,15,TRBV18,TRBJ2-3,CASHTGTGAYDTQYF,TGTGCCAGTCACACCGGGACAGGGGCATACGATACGCAGTATTTT
NA,TRBD2,17,TRBV4-3,TRBJ2-5,CASSQDSGLAGVETQYF,TGCGCCAGCAGCCAAGATTCGGGACTAGCGGGAGTAGAGACCCAGTACTTC
NA,NA,14,TRBV5-1,TRBJ2-2,CASIGGLDTGELFF,TGCGCCAGCATCGGGGGCCTGGACACCGGGGAGCTGTTTTTT
few,TRBD2,14,TRBV12-3/TRBV12-4,TRBJ2-7,CASSDGLVSYEQYF,TGTGCCAGCAGTGACGGACTAGTTTCCTACGAGCAGTACTTC
NA,NA,15,TRBV6-2/TRBV6-3,TRBJ1-1,CASSYSWGINTEAFF,TGTGCCAGCAGTTATAGCTGGGGGATAAACACTGAAGCTTTCTTT
NA,NA,13,TRBV4-3,TRBJ1-1,CASSQGGSTEAFF,TGCGCCAGCAGCCAAGGGGGGAGCACTGAAGCTTTCTTT
NA,TRBD2,16,TRBV6-2/TRBV6-3,TRBJ2-3,CASSSTSSGKTDTQYF,TGTGCCAGCAGTTCCACCAGTAGCGGGAAGACAGATACGCAGTATTTT
few,TRBD2,17,TRBV5-1,TRBJ2-7,CASSQGLAGARDYEQYF,TGCGCCAGCAGCCAGGGACTAGCGGGGGCGCGAGACTACGAGCAGTACTTC
few,TRBD1,14,TRBV5-6,TRBJ1-1,CASSTGTGLGEAFF,TGTGCCAGCAGCACTGGGACAGGCCTGGGTGAAGCTTTCTTT
few,TRBD1,15,TRBV4-1,TRBJ1-1,CASTTGGTGGSEAFF,TGCGCCAGCACCACTGGGGGTACAGGGGGCTCTGAAGCTTTCTTT
few,NA,15,TRBV10-3,TRBJ1-5,CAISESEPSSQPQHF,TGTGCCATCAGTGAGTCCGAGCCCAGTAGTCAGCCCCAGCATTTT